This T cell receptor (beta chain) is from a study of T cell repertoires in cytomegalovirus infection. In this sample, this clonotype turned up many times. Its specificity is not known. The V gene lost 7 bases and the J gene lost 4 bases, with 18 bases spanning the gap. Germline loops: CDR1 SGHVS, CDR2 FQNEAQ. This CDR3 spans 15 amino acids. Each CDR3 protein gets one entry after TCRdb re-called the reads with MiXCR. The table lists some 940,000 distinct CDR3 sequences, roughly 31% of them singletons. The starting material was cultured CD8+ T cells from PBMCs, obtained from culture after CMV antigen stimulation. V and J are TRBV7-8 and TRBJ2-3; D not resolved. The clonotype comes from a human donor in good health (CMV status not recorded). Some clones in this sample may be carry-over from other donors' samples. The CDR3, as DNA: TGTGCCAGCAATGATTCACCAACCGGTTCAGATACGCAGTATTTT. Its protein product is CASNDSPTGSDTQYF.